The clone carrying this T cell receptor beta chain is medium-sized within its sample. The antigen is unknown. Being off target in a library aimed at alpha chains, this beta chain has a size of little meaning. Every TCR cDNA molecule carried a tag that served as a unique molecular identifier. In TCRdb, the 5' RACE reads were re-called with MiXCR into one record per CDR3 protein. Seen here are under 20,000 distinct CDR3 sequences, roughly 5% observed once, and the top ten hold over 9%. The data belong to a study of spatial heterogeneity in lung cancer. Germline CDR1 reads SGHAT; CDR2 reads FQDESV (reference sequence). The trim removed 0 bases at V and 2 bases at J, leaving 3 bases unmatched. The CDR3 consists of 15 residues. General study points: Expanded alpha and beta TCR counts within tumors tracked tumor mutation counts.

This sample's time point: sample taken at primary tumor resection. The donor group consisted of 55 to 85 patients who had untreated, early-stage non-small cell lung cancer. No cell sorting; template was whole RNA from tumor, lung tissue or PBMC. This clonotype originated in a female donor with early-stage non-small cell lung cancer. The chain couples TRBV11-1 to TRBJ2-7; 8 positions agree with TRBD1. The sequencing used lung tumor tissue, collected at surgery. The DNA of the CDR3 is TGTGCCAGCAGCTTAGCGGGACAGGCGACCTACGAGCAGTACTTC. Protein: CASSLAGQATYEQYF.